These T cell receptor beta chains were read from a single sample in a study of shared clonotypes between healthy human individuals. Repertoires were generated with immunoSEQ multiplex PCR, while TCRdb's copy carries only in-frame clones and drops some. There are some 2.1 million clones in the sample; around 95% occur only once, and 0.1% to 0.15% lies in the top ten. The sequenced sample was naive CD4+ T cells sorted from blood. These receptors were obtained from a man between 18 and 29 years old in good health. CDR3s include the opening cysteine and the closing phenylalanine or tryptophan. The order of the fields is CDR3 protein, CDR3 DNA, D gene, J gene, clone size, V gene. D genes are given only for firm matches. Clone size is stated in some rows and not others, as once, few, many or a class when expanded.

CASSLTGNQPQHF	TGTGCCAGCAGCCTGACAGGGAATCAGCCCCAGCATTTT	TRBD1	TRBJ1-5	-	TRBV6-1
CSVGSGYGYTF	TGCAGCGTTGGCTCGGGCTATGGCTACACCTTC	-	TRBJ1-2	-	TRBV29-1
CASSTPDREFWNNQPQHF	TGTGCCAGTAGTACCCCGGACAGGGAATTTTGGAACAATCAGCCCCAGCATTTT	TRBD1	TRBJ1-5	-	TRBV19
CASSPRDTEAFF	TGTGCCAGCAGCCCGAGGGACACTGAAGCTTTCTTT	-	TRBJ1-1	-	TRBV5-4
CASSSSGTGYYGYTF	TGTGCCAGCAGTTCTTCCGGGACAGGGTACTATGGCTACACCTTC	TRBD1	TRBJ1-2	-	TRBV28
CASSEGDTSNQPQHF	TGTGCCAGCAGTGAAGGAGACACAAGCAATCAGCCCCAGCATTTT	-	TRBJ1-5	few	TRBV2
CASSLTIGSYNEQFF	TGTGCCAGCAGCTTGACGATAGGATCCTACAATGAGCAGTTCTTC	-	TRBJ2-1	-	TRBV5-4
CASSEATGYQETQYF	TGTGCCAGCAGTGAAGCTACCGGGTACCAAGAGACCCAGTACTTC	-	TRBJ2-5	once	TRBV2
CAWSPVDTIYF	TGTGCCTGGAGCCCAGTGGACACCATATATTTT	-	TRBJ1-3	-	TRBV30
CASSSGTGFYEQYF	TGTGCCAGCAGCAGCGGGACAGGGTTCTACGAGCAGTACTTC	TRBD1	TRBJ2-7	-	TRBV7-8
CASSSTRSGQFNEQFF	TGTGCCAGCAGTTCTACGAGATCGGGGCAGTTCAATGAGCAGTTCTTC	-	TRBJ2-1	-	TRBV6-6
CASSLVNNRGLLNQPQHF	TGTGCCAGCAGCTTAGTGAATAACAGGGGACTCCTCAATCAGCCCCAGCATTTT	TRBD1	TRBJ1-5	-	TRBV7-8
CASSQEKPSGYEQYF	TGCGCCAGCAGCCAAGAGAAGCCTAGCGGGTACGAGCAGTACTTC	TRBD2	TRBJ2-7	-	TRBV4-1
CASRPSGGAPGANVLTF	TGTGCCAGCAGGCCCTCAGGGGGCGCTCCTGGGGCCAACGTCCTGACTTTC	TRBD1	TRBJ2-6	-	TRBV28
CASSLYMTATWTQYF	TGTGCCAGCAGCCTATATATGACGGCCACATGGACCCAGTACTTC	-	TRBJ2-5	-	TRBV14